Listed below are T cell receptor beta chains from one sample, sequenced in a study of T cells after yellow fever vaccination. TCRdb ran MiXCR on the 5' RACE reads and lists one entry per CDR3 protein. The table has about 300,000 distinct CDR3 sequences, around 6.8% seen once. Source: PBMCs, taken more than 35 days after the first yellow fever vaccination. The receptors originated from a man aged 18-30 years who received the YFV17D yellow fever vaccine. CDR3s include the opening cysteine and the closing phenylalanine or tryptophan. Each record gives: CDR3 protein, CDR3 DNA, clone size, V gene, J gene, D gene. The D gene is left open where the match is weak. Only part of the rows carry a size: once, few, many, or a class if the clone is expanded.

CASSARLAGGPYTQYF	TGTGCCAGCAGCGCCAGACTAGCGGGGGGGCCTTATACGCAGTATTTT	NA	TRBV9	TRBJ2-3	TRBD2
CSARVGRGGTEAFF	TGCAGTGCTAGAGTCGGACGGGGCGGCACTGAAGCTTTCTTT	few	TRBV20-1	TRBJ1-1	NA
CASSGTGSANEKLFF	TGCGCCAGCAGCGGGACAGGGTCGGCTAATGAAAAACTGTTTTTT	few	TRBV5-1	TRBJ1-4	TRBD1
CASSNTGGRTEAFF	TGTGCCAGCAGTAACACAGGGGGTAGAACTGAAGCTTTCTTT	few	TRBV27	TRBJ1-1	TRBD1
CATIPLAGGNTGELFF	TGTGCCACCATACCATTAGCGGGGGGGAACACCGGGGAGCTGTTTTTT	few	TRBV7-7	TRBJ2-2	TRBD2
CASSYDRVGKNIQYF	TGTGCCAGCAGCTACGACAGGGTAGGCAAAAACATTCAGTACTTC	NA	TRBV6-2/TRBV6-3	TRBJ2-4	TRBD1
CASSSYPDEKLFF	TGTGCCAGCAGCTCGTACCCCGACGAAAAACTGTTTTTT	NA	TRBV5-5	TRBJ1-4	NA
CASSLGQGEEKLFF	TGTGCCAGCAGCTTAGGGCAGGGGGAGGAAAAACTGTTTTTT	NA	TRBV7-2	TRBJ1-4	TRBD1
CASSLDRGSTGELFF	TGCGCCAGCAGCTTGGACAGGGGAAGCACCGGGGAGCTGTTTTTT	many	TRBV5-1	TRBJ2-2	TRBD1
CASSFARPNTGELFF	TGCGCCAGCAGCTTCGCCCGCCCGAACACCGGGGAGCTGTTTTTT	many	TRBV5-1	TRBJ2-2	NA
CASILHRGNTEAFF	TGTGCCAGCATCCTACACAGGGGGAACACTGAAGCTTTCTTT	NA	TRBV6-2/TRBV6-3	TRBJ1-1	TRBD1
CASSMGRTEETQYF	TGCGCCAGCAGTATGGGTCGTACGGAAGAGACCCAGTACTTC	NA	TRBV5-1	TRBJ2-5	NA
CASSGKPNNPYEQYF	TGCGCCAGCAGTGGCAAACCGAACAATCCCTACGAGCAGTACTTC	NA	TRBV10-1	TRBJ2-7	NA
CASGVGSSGANVLTF	TGTGCCAGCGGGGTAGGGAGCTCTGGGGCCAACGTCCTGACTTTC	NA	TRBV5-4	TRBJ2-6	NA
CASSLVGSGGYDTQYF	TGTGCCAGCAGCTTAGTGGGAAGCGGGGGATATGATACGCAGTATTTT	NA	TRBV11-2	TRBJ2-3	TRBD2
CASSQGSRIEAFF	TGTGCCAGCAGCCAAGGGTCCCGCATTGAAGCTTTCTTT	few	TRBV4-2	TRBJ1-1	NA
CSAPPGQGTVQYF	TGCAGTGCCCCGCCGGGACAGGGCACCGTTCAGTACTTC	few	TRBV20-1	TRBJ2-4	TRBD1
CSAGGADTWEQYF	TGCAGTGCAGGGGGGGCGGACACCTGGGAGCAGTACTTC	few	TRBV20-1	TRBJ2-7	NA
CASSQDLLSLTDTQYF	TGCGCCAGCAGCCAAGATCTACTATCACTCACAGATACGCAGTATTTT	few	TRBV4-3	TRBJ2-3	NA
CASSRFVGQDNEKLFF	TGTGCCAGCAGTCGGTTTGTCGGGCAGGATAATGAAAAACTGTTTTTT	many	TRBV5-6	TRBJ1-4	NA
CASSLGRIPEKEAFF	TGTGCCAGCAGCTTGGGACGAATACCAGAAAAGGAAGCTTTCTTT	many	TRBV5-5	TRBJ1-1	NA
CASNHRQSLGTEAFF	TGTGCCAGCAACCATCGACAGTCCCTTGGGACTGAAGCTTTCTTT	few	TRBV27	TRBJ1-1	NA
CASSLGTGLKTEAFF	TGTGCCAGCAGCTTAGGGACAGGGTTAAAGACTGAAGCTTTCTTT	many	TRBV7-6	TRBJ1-1	TRBD1
CASSWGSTDTQYF	TGTGCCAGCAGCTGGGGGAGCACAGATACGCAGTATTTT	many	TRBV5-6	TRBJ2-3	NA
CASSSDRLNTGELFF	TGTGCCAGCAGCTCTGACAGACTGAACACCGGGGAGCTGTTTTTT	many	TRBV7-2	TRBJ2-2	NA
CASSLEWGADTEAFF	TGTGCCAGCAGCTTAGAATGGGGCGCGGACACTGAAGCTTTCTTT	NA	TRBV11-1	TRBJ1-1	NA
CASSQLGRVTEAFF	TGTGCCAGCAGCCAACTGGGTAGAGTCACTGAAGCTTTCTTT	few	TRBV7-3	TRBJ1-1	NA
CASSLLGPGTGINTQYF	TGTGCCAGCAGCCTCTTAGGTCCCGGGACAGGGATTAATACGCAGTATTTT	few	TRBV7-2	TRBJ2-3	TRBD1
CASRRARDYGYTF	TGCGCCAGCAGGAGGGCACGCGACTATGGCTACACCTTC	many	TRBV5-1	TRBJ1-2	NA
CASSLWSSGGAGETQYF	TGTGCCAGCAGCTTATGGAGTAGCGGGGGGGCCGGGGAGACCCAGTACTTC	few	TRBV7-2	TRBJ2-5	TRBD2
CASSYGGNGELFF	TGCGCCAGCAGCTACGGGGGGAACGGGGAGCTGTTTTTT	NA	TRBV4-1	TRBJ2-2	TRBD2
CASSLAAGSSYEQYF	TGTGCCAGCAGCTTAGCGGCAGGAAGCTCCTACGAGCAGTACTTC	few	TRBV7-7	TRBJ2-7	NA
CASSRDRGQYNEQFF	TGTGCCAGCAGCAGGGACAGGGGGCAGTACAATGAGCAGTTCTTC	many	TRBV7-8	TRBJ2-1	TRBD1
CASGAGARLGEQFF	TGCGCCAGCGGAGCGGGGGCGCGCCTTGGGGAGCAGTTCTTC	many	TRBV4-3	TRBJ2-1	TRBD2
CTSSQKGGETQYF	TGTACCAGCAGCCAAAAAGGAGGGGAGACCCAGTACTTC	NA	TRBV3-1	TRBJ2-5	NA
CASSPSRDSYEQYF	TGTGCCAGCTCACCATCCCGGGACTCCTACGAGCAGTACTTC	few	TRBV18	TRBJ2-7	NA
CASSLAGQGFLSPLHF	TGTGCCAGCAGCTTAGCTGGACAGGGTTTCCTTTCACCCCTCCACTTT	NA	TRBV7-2	TRBJ1-6	TRBD1
CASSLGWGLEQYF	TGTGCCAGCAGTTTGGGATGGGGTTTGGAGCAGTACTTC	NA	TRBV12-3/TRBV12-4	TRBJ2-7	NA
CASSLRQGLTEAFF	TGTGCCAGCAGTTTGAGACAGGGACTCACTGAAGCTTTCTTT	many	TRBV12-3/TRBV12-4	TRBJ1-1	TRBD1
CASSMGPIEKLFF	TGTGCCAGCAGCATGGGACCTATAGAAAAACTGTTTTTT	few	TRBV5-5	TRBJ1-4	NA
CASSLELGDQETQYF	TGTGCCAGCAGCTTAGAGCTCGGGGACCAAGAGACCCAGTACTTC	few	TRBV11-2	TRBJ2-5	NA
CASSSRDRGQAFF	TGTGCCAGCAGCTCCCGGGACAGGGGACAAGCTTTCTTT	few	TRBV7-9	TRBJ1-1	TRBD1
CATRVGESFKAFF	TGTGCCACCAGGGTAGGGGAGTCGTTTAAAGCTTTCTTT	few	TRBV5-5	TRBJ1-1	NA
CAWSFSGGAYYNEQFF	TGTGCCTGGTCTTTTAGCGGGGGGGCATACTACAATGAGCAGTTCTTC	NA	TRBV30	TRBJ2-1	TRBD2
CASSAPGTTSGELFF	TGCGCCAGCAGCGCGCCAGGGACAACCTCCGGGGAGCTGTTTTTT	few	TRBV5-1	TRBJ2-2	NA
CASTAGTTNTEAFF	TGTGCCAGCACGGCCGGGACAACCAACACTGAAGCTTTCTTT	few	TRBV25-1	TRBJ1-1	NA
CASSLEGAWEPQHF	TGCGCCAGCAGCTTGGAGGGGGCGTGGGAGCCCCAGCATTTT	many	TRBV5-1	TRBJ1-5	TRBD1
CSARQVSTDTQYF	TGCAGTGCTAGACAGGTTAGCACAGATACGCAGTATTTT	NA	TRBV20-1	TRBJ2-3	NA
CASSLGLGPHNEQFF	TGTGCCAGCAGCTTAGGGCTAGGGCCCCACAATGAGCAGTTCTTC	NA	TRBV7-2	TRBJ2-1	NA
CASSTPSRETQYF	TGTGCCAGCAGTACCCCTAGCCGAGAGACCCAGTACTTC	NA	TRBV28	TRBJ2-5	NA
CASSERGLAPDTQYF	TGTGCCAGCAGCGAAAGAGGACTAGCCCCAGATACGCAGTATTTT	few	TRBV7-2	TRBJ2-3	TRBD2
CASSLAASGELNEQFF	TGCGCCAGCAGCTTGGCCGCCAGCGGGGAACTGAATGAGCAGTTCTTC	many	TRBV5-1	TRBJ2-1	TRBD2
CASSSPGWGRLNEQFF	TGTGCCAGCAGCTCTCCCGGTTGGGGACGGCTCAATGAGCAGTTCTTC	few	TRBV11-1	TRBJ2-1	NA
CASSLDGASYNEQFF	TGTGCCAGCAGCTTGGATGGTGCATCCTACAATGAGCAGTTCTTC	many	TRBV7-9	TRBJ2-1	NA
CASSVGKGIYGYTF	TGTGCCAGCAGCGTAGGGAAGGGAATCTATGGCTACACCTTC	NA	TRBV9	TRBJ1-2	NA
CSVERARGGVPFF	TGCAGCGTTGAACGGGCGCGGGGTGGAGTGCCTTTCTTT	NA	TRBV29-1	TRBJ1-1	NA
CASSFRGAADTQYF	TGTGCCAGCAGCTTTAGGGGGGCCGCAGATACGCAGTATTTT	many	TRBV7-3	TRBJ2-3	NA